This TCR beta chain comes out of a study of Ad26.COV2.S vaccination and SARS-CoV-2 variants. The treatment: roughly 20 received Ad26.COV2.S at low or high dose, single or two shots; 5 received placebo; per-sample allocation not given. Following the first vaccine or placebo injection, samples were taken on day 63. At a Boston site, the person donating was an adult of 18-55 years. This CDR3 has 14 residues. Germline V gene sequence: CDR1 LGHDT, CDR2 YNNKEL (reference sequence). Trimming took off 6 bases at V and 3 bases at J, with 12 bases between the two ends. The table came from immunoSEQ multiplex PCR; TCRdb's copy has only in-frame clones and leaves some out. This table holds hundreds of thousands of clones, approximately 88% found once.

This chain joins TRBV3-1 (or the pseudogene TRBV3-2) and TRBJ1-3; possible D gene TRBD1, 6 bases. The specimen comprised peripheral blood, sampled in a trial of Ad26.COV2.S vaccine versus placebo. This clonotype originated in a person aged 18-60 years who received the Ad26.COV2.S COVID-19 vaccine or a placebo. The CDR3 sequence: CASRQTGNGNTIYF. The CDR3 DNA is TGTGCCAGCAGACAAACAGGGAATGGAAACACCATATATTTT.